The clone carrying this TCR beta chain appeared a few times. At least 7 million PBMCs were isolated per sample. Sample-barcoded 5' priming and a J-beta primer mix drove a second PCR of about 6 to 12 cycles. Each single sample gave us at least 3 million CDR3-containing paired-end reads. Via MiXCR, TCRdb re-called the 5' RACE reads, giving one row per CDR3 protein. The profile shows roughly 680,000 distinct CDR3 sequences, roughly 49% of them singletons. These data come from a study of blood T cells in healthy people across ages. Trimming cost V 4 bases and J 5 bases; bases outside gene matches: 6. CDR1 and CDR2 from the germline V gene are KGHDR and SFDVKD. This CDR3 is built from 15 residues.

The source material was blood. The source of this sequence is a woman in her sixties or seventies in good health. The rearrangement uses TRBV24-1 and TRBJ2-4; TRBD1 aligns across 8 bases. The CDR3 spells CATSDPGQGENIQYF. CDR3 DNA: TGTGCCACCAGTGACCCCGGACAGGGAGAAAACATTCAGTACTTC.